This T cell receptor (beta chain) was obtained from a study of OX40 agonist ivuxolimab in advanced cancers. With respect to the entire study: Ivuxolimab, which targeted the costimulatory receptor OX40 (CD134), was an agonistic, fully human IgG2 monoclonal antibody. Intravenous ivuxolimab was administered to patients every 2 weeks at six dose levels: 0.01, 0.1, 0.3, 1.5, 3 and 10 mg/kg. Of the 50 or so patients in dose escalation, 19 had hepatocellular carcinoma, some 15 had melanoma, 9 had renal cell carcinoma and 9 had head and neck cancer. The dose-escalation cohort was almost 85% male with a mean age of approximately 60 years, ranging from about 23 to 85. Patients were allowed to have had prior anti-PD-1, anti-PD-L1 or anti-CTLA-4 therapy, and around two fifths of the dose-escalation patients had been treated with checkpoint inhibitors. Partial responses occurred in three dose-escalation patients, of whom one had hepatocellular carcinoma and two had cutaneous melanoma. Peripheral TCRbeta sequencing aimed to test whether ivuxolimab altered TCR sequence diversity and caused clonal T-cell expansion. The paper reports the monotherapy dose-escalation portion (N of about 47 patients) of the phase I ivuxolimab trial.

As for this clone: No cognate antigen has been identified for it. There are no base qualities to consult, and no much larger clone falls within one base.

The CDR3 contains 17 residues, cysteine and phenylalanine counted. The CDR3 DNA has 51 bases and is translated from base 1. CDR1 SQVTM and CDR2 ANQGSEA were looked up in the germline V gene. Ends trimmed: V by 4 bases, J by 4 bases; bases unmatched to a gene: 12. For sequencing of the TCRbeta CDR3 region, genomic DNA was extracted from the sorted cells. The immunoSEQ Assay was used for sequencing of TCRbeta CDR3 regions. TCRdb obtained this table from immuneACCESS and retained in-frame rearrangements with V and J assigned. These tables miss some clones; where compared with another copy, unresolved V genes account for less than half of the shortfall, and the remainder is unexplained. The sample table records tens of thousands of clones; 91% of these occur just once. Together, the top ten hold about 14% of the sample. Results the study describes overall, beyond this receptor: Low levels of normalized T-cell clonal expansion were also seen in some patients who did not respond. After ivuxolimab, CD8+ T cells had more expanded clones than CD4+ T cells on average. In the 0.1-3.0 mg/kg groups, partial responders were among the patients with the lowest normalized peripheral clonal expansion, particularly in CD8+ T cells. The antigen specificity of the clonally expanded peripheral T cells was not determined. At doses of 0.1 to 3.0 mg/kg, clonal expansion of both CD4+ and CD8+ T cells in blood was seen between baseline and week 6.

The trial excluded patients who had a history of autoimmune disease or who were on systemic immunosuppression. Peripheral blood for TCR sequencing was collected from all dose cohorts at baseline, on cycle 4 day 1, and on cycle 7 day 1. The samples were taken from a phase I, first-in-human, multicenter, open-label dose-escalation trial of ivuxolimab. The trial enrolled adults with locally advanced or metastatic head and neck squamous cell, hepatocellular, melanoma or renal cell carcinoma. Before TCR sequencing, CD4+ T cells and CD8+ T cells were sorted from peripheral blood as separate populations. This material consisted of CD4+ or CD8+ T cells sorted from blood, taken in a trial of the OX40 agonist ivuxolimab. The receptor comes from an adult with an advanced solid tumor such as melanoma, head and neck, liver or kidney cancer. The chain joins TRBV29-1 to TRBJ2-1, with 11 bases matching TRBD1. The CDR3 amino acid sequence is: CSVVEGKGTGGYNEQFF. The DNA is TGCAGCGTTGTAGAGGGGAAAGGGACAGGGGGATACAATGAGCAGTTCTTC.